This TCR beta chain came from a study of blood T cell repertoires in COVID-19. Background on the study: COVID-19 samples collected from the United States, Italy and Spain covered acute and convalescent phases. Nucleic acid was either cDNA or gDNA, and it came from T cells, B-cell-depleted T cells, or PBMCs.

In the original processing: Reference gene primer amplification yielded estimated nucleated cell counts. Assay: immunoSEQ multiplex PCR; the TCRdb copy retains only in-frame clones and omits some. V and J calls and clone size are those listed in that table; D and trimming were worked out from the DNA. The table shows about 200,000 clones, with more than 75% occurring only once. Per the germline V gene, CDR1 is SGHAT and CDR2 is FQDESV (reference sequence). The CDR3 is 13 amino acids. Trimming stripped 11 bases from V and 2 bases from J, with 15 bases between. Sequencing used peripheral blood. The gene calls are TRBV11-1 and TRBJ2-5; no reliable D call. The sequence was obtained from an older man with acute or convalescent COVID-19. The CDR3 spells CASLGQEQETQYF. CDR3 DNA sequence: TGTGCCTCCCTCGGTCAGGAACAAGAGACCCAGTACTTC. The full variable domain, rest sourced from reference TRBV11-1 and TRBJ2-5, is EAEVAQSPRYKITEKSQAVAFWCDPISGHATLYWYRQILGQGPELLVQFQDESVVDDSQLPKDRFSAERLKGVDSTLKIQPAELGDSAMYLCASLGQEQETQYFGPGTRLLVL.